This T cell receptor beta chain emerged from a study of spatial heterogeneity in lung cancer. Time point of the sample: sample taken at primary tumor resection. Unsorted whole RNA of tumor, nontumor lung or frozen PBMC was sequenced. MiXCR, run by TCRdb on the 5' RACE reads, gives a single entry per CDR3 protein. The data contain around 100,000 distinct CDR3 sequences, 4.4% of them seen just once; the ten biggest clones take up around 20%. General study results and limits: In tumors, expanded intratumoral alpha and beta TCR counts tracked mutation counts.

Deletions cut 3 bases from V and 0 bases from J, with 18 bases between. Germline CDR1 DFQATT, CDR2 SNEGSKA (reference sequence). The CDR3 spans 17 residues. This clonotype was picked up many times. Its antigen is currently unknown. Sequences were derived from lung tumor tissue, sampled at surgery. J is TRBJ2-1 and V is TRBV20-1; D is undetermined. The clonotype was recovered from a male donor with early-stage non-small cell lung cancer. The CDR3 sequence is CSASPPSPLSSYNEQFF. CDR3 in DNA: TGCAGTGCTAGTCCCCCCTCTCCTTTGAGCTCCTACAATGAGCAGTTCTTC.